These 20 T cell receptor beta chains were all obtained from the same sample, sequenced in a study of T cell responses to AZD1222 COVID-19 vaccine. TCRdb keeps only in-frame clones here, not all; method: immunoSEQ multiplex PCR. The table includes about 140,000 clones, around nine tenths detected once. This specimen was peripheral blood, taken on day 0 of AZD1222 vaccination. The receptor source for this set is an adult in good health.

The V and J genes are TRBV10-3 and TRBJ2-2, with unresolved D. Deletions cut 3 bases from V and 4 bases from J, with 6 bases between. The CDR3 extends over 13 amino acids. CDR1 is ENHRY, CDR2 SYGVKD, per germline. CDR3 bases: TGTGCCATCAGTGAAGGCGGCACCGGGGAGCTGTTTTTT. This encodes CAISEGGTGELFF.

The CDR3 here is CASRYEGLNSPLHF. CDR3 DNA sequence: TGTGCCAGCAGATACGAGGGCCTCAATTCACCCCTCCACTTT. The chain employs TRBV6-1 and TRBJ1-6; D is unclear. V lost 6 bases, J lost 7 bases, and 13 bases lay in between. CDR3 length: 14 amino acids. The V gene's germline CDR1 is MNHNS and CDR2 SASEGT.

The genes are TRBV6-5 and TRBJ2-2; TRBD1 aligns across 9 bases. V shed 4 bases, J shed 7 bases, and the junction held 4 bases outside the gene matches. CDR3 size: 14 residues. The germline CDR1 and CDR2 sequences are MNHEY and SVGAGI. This chain's CDR3 is CASSSTGGNGELFF. The CDR3 region has the DNA TGTGCCAGCAGTTCTACAGGGGGCAACGGGGAGCTGTTTTTT.

V is TRBV5-1 and J is TRBJ1-6; D is possibly TRBD1 (6 bases). The CDR3 runs 16 residues. Germline CDR1 reads SGHRS; CDR2 reads YFSETQ. V lost 0 bases and J 7 bases, leaving 14 bases between the germline ends. The CDR3 loop is CASSLEVDSFNSPLHF. The DNA for the CDR3 is TGCGCCAGCAGCTTGGAAGTGGACAGTTTCAATTCACCCCTCCACTTT. The variable domain in full, completed from reference TRBV5-1 and TRBJ1-6, reads KAGVTQTPRYLIKTRGQQVTLSCSPISGHRSVSWYQQTPGQGLQFLFEYFSETQRNKGNFPGRFSGRQFSNSRSEMNVSTLELGDSALYLCASSLEVDSFNSPLHFGNGTRLTVT.

The rearrangement joins TRBV7-9 to TRBJ2-7; D is uncertain. The CDR3 sequence is 16 residues long. The germline V and J ends were trimmed by 0 bases and 2 bases, with 14 bases remaining between them. In germline, CDR1 is SEHNR, CDR2 FQNEAQ (reference sequence). The CDR3 loop is CASSLAGSRQTYEQYF. The CDR3 DNA follows: TGTGCCAGCAGCTTAGCGGGATCCAGGCAGACCTACGAGCAGTACTTC.

This chain uses TRBV19 with TRBJ2-5; 9 bases map to TRBD1. Germline-derived CDR1 and CDR2 are LNHDA and SQIVND (reference sequence). CDR3 size: 15 residues. The J segment lost 4 bases and the V segment lost 7 bases, leaving 10 bases of the junction unmatched. The CDR3 loop is CASTGQGRFGETQYF. The CDR3 DNA reads as TGTGCCAGTACCGGACAGGGGCGGTTCGGAGAGACCCAGTACTTC. The whole variable domain, filled in from reference TRBV19 and TRBJ2-5, reads DGGITQSPKYLFRKEGQNVTLSCEQNLNHDAMYWYRQDPGQGLRLIYYSQIVNDFQKGDIAEGYSVSREKKESFPLTVTSAQKNPTAFYLCASTGQGRFGETQYFGPGTRLLVL.

Comment on this clone: Within the sample, other DNA sequences also encode this same CDR3. This sequence joins TRBV5-1 and TRBJ2-7; D is uncertain. CDR3 length: 13 residues. From germline, CDR1 is SGHRS and CDR2 YFSETQ. The V and J ends lost 0 bases and 3 bases respectively, with 7 bases between them. In DNA, the CDR3 is TGCGCCAGCAGCTTGGGGACGGGCTACGAGCAGTACTTC. Residues: CASSLGTGYEQYF.

The chain has TRBV5-1 and TRBJ1-4, with D unclear. Germline CDR1 reads SGHRS; CDR2 reads YFSETQ. This CDR3 region has 15 residues. Between the trimmed V and J ends, which lost 2 bases and 3 bases, there was a span of 11 bases. CDR3 residues: CASSFWFGANEKLFF. The CDR3 coding sequence is TGCGCCAGCAGCTTCTGGTTTGGAGCTAATGAAAAACTGTTTTTT.

The rearrangement joins TRBV19 to TRBJ2-7; D is uncertain. Trimming left V 4 bases short and J 0 bases short, with 10 bases between. CDR3 size: 14 residues. Germline V gene lookup returns CDR1 LNHDA and CDR2 SQIVND (reference sequence). The CDR3 here is CASSTDLISYEQYF. DNA of the CDR3: TGTGCCAGTAGTACGGACCTTATCTCCTACGAGCAGTACTTC. Full variable domain (outside the CDR3, taken from reference TRBV19 and TRBJ2-7): DGGITQSPKYLFRKEGQNVTLSCEQNLNHDAMYWYRQDPGQGLRLIYYSQIVNDFQKGDIAEGYSVSREKKESFPLTVTSAQKNPTAFYLCASSTDLISYEQYFGPGTRLTVT.

The genes are TRBV27 and TRBJ2-1; D gene ambiguous. Germline assignment: CDR1 MNHEY and CDR2 SMNVEV (reference sequence). The CDR3 has 18 residues. V gave up 4 bases and J gave up 8 bases, with 27 bases separating them. The CDR3, as DNA: TGTGCCAGCAGTTCAGGTGATGTGGCAGGTGGTTTTTACGATGAGCAGTTCTTC. The encoded protein is CASSSGDVAGGFYDEQFF.

This chain joins TRBV9 and TRBJ2-5; 10 nucleotides agree with TRBD2. The V segment lost 2 bases and the J segment 1 base; nucleotides outside the gene matches: 2. The CDR3 is 15 amino acids. Per the germline V gene, CDR1 is SGDLS and CDR2 is YYNGEE. The CDR3 is CASSVGLAAQETQYF. The CDR3 region has the DNA TGTGCCAGCAGCGTCGGACTAGCGGCCCAAGAGACCCAGTACTTC.

CDR3 in amino acids: CASSSHTGPNEQFF. The CDR3 nucleotides read TGCGCCAGTTCCTCGCACACGGGACCCAATGAGCAGTTCTTC. The V call is TRBV5-1, the J call TRBJ2-1, with D tentatively TRBD1 or TRBD2 (5 bases each). V was shortened by 8 bases and J by 6 bases, with 18 bases between the two germline ends. Germline V gene data show CDR1 as SGHRS and CDR2 as YFSETQ. The length of the CDR3 is 14 residues.

This clone was counted once. CDR3 in amino acids: CASSLGLAQGNTIYF. CDR3 DNA sequence: TGTGCCAGCAGCCTAGGACTCGCCCAAGGAAACACCATATATTTT. V usage is TRBV3-1 (or the pseudogene TRBV3-2) and J usage is TRBJ1-3; D is unresolved. The V end was cut by 4 bases, the J end by 4 bases, with 14 bases between. The CDR3 has 15 amino acids. The germline CDR1 and CDR2 sequences are LGHDT and YNNKEL (reference sequence).

This rearrangement joins TRBV14 to TRBJ2-1, with 7 bases identical to TRBD1. The CDR3 is 16 amino acids. V shed 0 bases and J 8 bases; nucleotides not matched to a gene: 10. Germline loops: CDR1 SGHDN, CDR2 FVKESK. CDR3: CASSQDITIQGDEQFF. CDR3 DNA: TGTGCCAGCAGCCAAGACATAACCATTCAGGGGGATGAGCAGTTCTTC.

The gene calls are TRBV18 and TRBJ2-5; no clear D gene. The germline V gene has CDR1 KGHSH and CDR2 LQKENI. The germline V and J ends were trimmed by 5 bases and 1 base, with 8 bases remaining between them. The CDR3 sequence is 13 residues long. The CDR3 nucleotides read TGTGCCAGCTCAACAGACATCCAAGAGACCCAGTACTTC. The encoded protein is CASSTDIQETQYF.

This chain links TRBV6-5 with TRBJ2-7; D is uncertain. Trimming cost V 10 bases and J 7 bases, with 20 bases left between them. The CDR3 length is 13 residues. Looked up from germline, CDR1 is MNHEY and CDR2 is SVGAGI. CDR3 in amino acids: CATRKRSVLEQYF. In DNA, the CDR3 is TGTGCCACCAGGAAGAGGTCGGTCTTGGAGCAGTACTTC.

The CDR3 loop reads CATSDYGDQPQHF. As DNA, the CDR3 is TGTGCCACCAGTGATTACGGGGATCAGCCCCAGCATTTT. This sequence joins TRBV24-1 and TRBJ1-5, with D unresolved. V lost 2 bases and J lost 5, with 6 bases in between. The CDR3 runs 13 residues. Germline V gene sequence: CDR1 KGHDR, CDR2 SFDVKD.

This clone was counted once. The V call is TRBV5-1, the J call TRBJ1-6; 8 nucleotides line up with TRBD1. V was pared by 3 bases and J by 4 bases, with 3 bases of the junction left unmatched. The CDR3 spans 15 residues. CDR1 is SGHRS, CDR2 YFSETQ, per germline. The CDR3 spells CASSSRDRYNSPLHF. The CDR3 DNA sequence: TGCGCCAGCAGCTCACGGGACAGGTATAATTCACCCCTCCACTTT.

This rearrangement joins TRBV6-6 to TRBJ1-5; no definite D call. This CDR3 has 11 amino acids. With 8 bases removed from V and 5 bases from J, the gap between germline ends came to 7 bases. CDR1 and CDR2 (germline): MNHNY, SVGAGI (reference sequence). The CDR3 DNA reads TGTGCCAGCGGCTCTGATCAGCCCCAGCATTTT. Translation: CASGSDQPQHF.

The chain links TRBV5-1 to TRBJ2-2, with D unclear. The CDR3 spans 13 residues. Trimming pared 6 bases from V and 0 bases from J, leaving 6 bases between. Germline-derived CDR1 and CDR2 are SGHRS and YFSETQ. The chain's CDR3 is CASTGPNTGELFF. CDR3 DNA sequence: TGCGCCAGCACAGGCCCGAACACCGGGGAGCTGTTTTTT.